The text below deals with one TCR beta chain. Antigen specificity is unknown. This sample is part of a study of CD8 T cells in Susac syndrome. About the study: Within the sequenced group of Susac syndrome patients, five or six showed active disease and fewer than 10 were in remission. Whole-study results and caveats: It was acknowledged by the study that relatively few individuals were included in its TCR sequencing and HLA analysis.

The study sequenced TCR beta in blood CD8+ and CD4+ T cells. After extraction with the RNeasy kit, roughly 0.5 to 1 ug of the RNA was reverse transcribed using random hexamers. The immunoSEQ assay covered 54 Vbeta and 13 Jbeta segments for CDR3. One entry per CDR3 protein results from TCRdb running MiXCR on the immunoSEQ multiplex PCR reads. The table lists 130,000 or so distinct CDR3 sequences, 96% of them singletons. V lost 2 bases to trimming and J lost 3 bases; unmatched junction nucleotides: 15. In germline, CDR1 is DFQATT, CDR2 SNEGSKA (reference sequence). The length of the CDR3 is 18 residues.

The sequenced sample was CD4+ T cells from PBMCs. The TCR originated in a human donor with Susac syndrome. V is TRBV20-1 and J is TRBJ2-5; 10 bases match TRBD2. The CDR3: CSARSPTAIAGGEETQYF. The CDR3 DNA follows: TGCAGTGCTAGATCTCCCACCGCCATAGCGGGAGGCGAAGAGACCCAGTACTTC.